The text below deals with one T cell receptor (beta chain). There are 16 residues in the CDR3. Looked up from germline, CDR1 is MGHRA and CDR2 is YSYEKL. With 1 base clipped from V and 0 bases from J, the junction kept 3 bases outside the gene matches. This sample was taken from a study of OX40 agonist ivuxolimab in advanced cancers. Only in-frame clones appear in the TCRdb table, and some are missing; sequencing was by immunoSEQ multiplex PCR. The data hold 57,000 or so clones, with 89% observed a single time. Sequenced here: CD4+ or CD8+ T cells sorted from blood, sampled in a trial of the OX40 agonist ivuxolimab. The rearrangement links TRBV4-1 to TRBJ2-7; TRBD2 matches at 10 bases. This clonotype was sampled from an adult with an advanced solid tumor such as melanoma, head and neck, liver or kidney cancer. As DNA, the CDR3 is TGCGCCAGCAGCCAAGGGGCTAGCGGGAGCTCCTACGAGCAGTACTTC. This gives the protein CASSQGASGSSYEQYF.